Detailed here is one TCR beta chain. Per the study methods: Reference gene primers were amplified, and this amplification served to estimate nucleated cell counts. Generated by immunoSEQ multiplex PCR, the TCRdb table keeps only in-frame clones and is missing some. The V and J calls and clone size were taken over from that table, and D and trimming were inferred from the DNA. The table lists 310,000 or so clones, around 90% of them singletons. This sample was taken from a study of blood T cell repertoires in COVID-19. Turning to the study itself: Samples taken during acute and convalescent COVID-19 were collected in the United States, Italy and Spain. Sources were T cells, B-cell-depleted T cells, or PBMCs; the material itself was cDNA or gDNA.

The receptor's source is a woman aged 45-65 years who had recovered from COVID-19. Sequenced: peripheral blood.

The CDR3 sequence is CASSLNLNYGYTF. CDR3 DNA: TGTGCCAGCTCCTTAAATCTCAACTATGGCTACACCTTC. V is TRBV18 and J is TRBJ1-2, with D unclear. This CDR3 spans 13 amino acids. Germline V lookup: CDR1 KGHSH, CDR2 LQKENI. Between the trimmed V and J ends, which lost 6 bases and 2 bases, there was a span of 10 bases.